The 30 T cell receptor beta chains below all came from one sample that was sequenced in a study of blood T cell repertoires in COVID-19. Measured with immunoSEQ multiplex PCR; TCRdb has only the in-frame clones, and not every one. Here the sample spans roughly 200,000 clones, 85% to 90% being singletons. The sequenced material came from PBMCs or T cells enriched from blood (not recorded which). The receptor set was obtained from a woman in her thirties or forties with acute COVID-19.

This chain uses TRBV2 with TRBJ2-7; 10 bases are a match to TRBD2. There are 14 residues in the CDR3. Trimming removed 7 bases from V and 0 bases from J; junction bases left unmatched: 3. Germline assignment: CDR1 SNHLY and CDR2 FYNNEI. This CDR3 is CASKREGSSYEQYF. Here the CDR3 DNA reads TGTGCCAGCAAGCGGGAGGGTTCCTCCTACGAGCAGTACTTC.

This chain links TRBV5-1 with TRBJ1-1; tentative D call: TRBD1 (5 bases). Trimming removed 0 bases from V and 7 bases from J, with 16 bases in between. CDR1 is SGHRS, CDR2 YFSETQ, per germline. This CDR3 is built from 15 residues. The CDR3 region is CASSLALGGAHEAFF. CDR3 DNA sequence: TGCGCCAGCAGCTTGGCCTTAGGTGGGGCCCATGAAGCTTTCTTT. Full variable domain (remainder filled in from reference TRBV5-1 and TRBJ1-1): KAGVTQTPRYLIKTRGQQVTLSCSPISGHRSVSWYQQTPGQGLQFLFEYFSETQRNKGNFPGRFSGRQFSNSRSEMNVSTLELGDSALYLCASSLALGGAHEAFFGQGTRLTVV.

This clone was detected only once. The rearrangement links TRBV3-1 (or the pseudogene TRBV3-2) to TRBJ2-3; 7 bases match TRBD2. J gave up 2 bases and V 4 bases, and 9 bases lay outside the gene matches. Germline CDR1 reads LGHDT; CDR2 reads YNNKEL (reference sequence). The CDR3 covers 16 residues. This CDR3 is CASSPRGGRATDTQYF. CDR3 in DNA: TGTGCCAGCAGCCCCCGTGGGGGGAGGGCCACAGATACGCAGTATTTT.

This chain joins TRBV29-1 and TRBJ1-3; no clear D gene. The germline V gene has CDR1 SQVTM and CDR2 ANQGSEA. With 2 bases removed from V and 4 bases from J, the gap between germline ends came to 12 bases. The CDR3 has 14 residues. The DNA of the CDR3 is TGCAGCGTTGAATTGGGAGGGCGCGGAAACACCATATATTTT. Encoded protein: CSVELGGRGNTIYF.

CDR3 amino acids: CASSFYGGNTIYF. The CDR3 nucleotides read TGTGCCAGCAGTTTTTACGGTGGAAACACCATATATTTT. The chain uses TRBV12-3 or TRBV12-4 and TRBJ1-3; no clear D. Trimming pared 3 bases from V and 3 bases from J, leaving 6 bases between. There are 13 residues in the CDR3.

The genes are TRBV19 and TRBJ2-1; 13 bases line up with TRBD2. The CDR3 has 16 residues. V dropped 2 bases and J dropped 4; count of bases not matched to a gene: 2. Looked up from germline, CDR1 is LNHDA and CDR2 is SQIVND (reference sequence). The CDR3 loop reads CASSITSGGGYNEQFF. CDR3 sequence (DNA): TGTGCCAGTAGTATAACTAGCGGGGGGGGATACAATGAGCAGTTCTTC. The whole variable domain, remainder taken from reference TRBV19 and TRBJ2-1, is DGGITQSPKYLFRKEGQNVTLSCEQNLNHDAMYWYRQDPGQGLRLIYYSQIVNDFQKGDIAEGYSVSREKKESFPLTVTSAQKNPTAFYLCASSITSGGGYNEQFFGPGTRLTVL.

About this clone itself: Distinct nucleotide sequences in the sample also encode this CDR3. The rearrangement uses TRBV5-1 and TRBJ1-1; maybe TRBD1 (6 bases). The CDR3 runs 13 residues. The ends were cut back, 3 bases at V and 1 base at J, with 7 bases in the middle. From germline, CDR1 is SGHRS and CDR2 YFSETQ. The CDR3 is CASSSQGNTEAFF. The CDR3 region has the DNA TGCGCCAGCAGCTCACAGGGGAACACTGAAGCTTTCTTT. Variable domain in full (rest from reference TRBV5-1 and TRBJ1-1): KAGVTQTPRYLIKTRGQQVTLSCSPISGHRSVSWYQQTPGQGLQFLFEYFSETQRNKGNFPGRFSGRQFSNSRSEMNVSTLELGDSALYLCASSSQGNTEAFFGQGTRLTVV.

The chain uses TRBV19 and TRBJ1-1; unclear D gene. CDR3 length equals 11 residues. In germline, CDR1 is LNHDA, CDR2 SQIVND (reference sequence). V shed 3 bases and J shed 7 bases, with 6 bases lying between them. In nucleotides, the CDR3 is TGTGCCAGTAGTATGGCCAGTGAAGCTTTCTTT. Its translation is CASSMASEAFF.

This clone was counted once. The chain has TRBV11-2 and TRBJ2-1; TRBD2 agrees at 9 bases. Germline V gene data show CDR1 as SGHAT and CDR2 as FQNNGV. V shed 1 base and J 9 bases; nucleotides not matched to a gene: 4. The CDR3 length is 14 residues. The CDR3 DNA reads TGTGCCAGCAGCTTAGTTCAGACTAGCGGTGAGCAGTTCTTC. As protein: CASSLVQTSGEQFF.

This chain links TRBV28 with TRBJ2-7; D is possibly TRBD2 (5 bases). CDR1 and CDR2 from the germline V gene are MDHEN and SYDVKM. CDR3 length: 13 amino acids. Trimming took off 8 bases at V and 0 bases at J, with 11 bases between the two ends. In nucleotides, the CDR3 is TGTGCCAGCGTGGAGGTGAGCTCCTACGAGCAGTACTTC. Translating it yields CASVEVSSYEQYF.

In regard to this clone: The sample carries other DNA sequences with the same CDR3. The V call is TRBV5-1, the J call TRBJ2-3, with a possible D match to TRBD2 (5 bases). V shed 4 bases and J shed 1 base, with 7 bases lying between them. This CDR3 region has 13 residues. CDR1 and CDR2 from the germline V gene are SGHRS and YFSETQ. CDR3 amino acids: CASSLSGTDTQYF. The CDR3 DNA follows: TGCGCCAGCAGCCTTAGCGGCACAGATACGCAGTATTTT.

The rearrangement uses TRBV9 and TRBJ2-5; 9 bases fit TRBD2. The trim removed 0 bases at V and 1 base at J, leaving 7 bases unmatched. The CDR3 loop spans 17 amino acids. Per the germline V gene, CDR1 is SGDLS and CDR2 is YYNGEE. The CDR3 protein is CASSVGGSGSGQETQYF. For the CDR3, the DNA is TGTGCCAGCAGCGTAGGAGGTAGCGGGAGCGGCCAAGAGACCCAGTACTTC.

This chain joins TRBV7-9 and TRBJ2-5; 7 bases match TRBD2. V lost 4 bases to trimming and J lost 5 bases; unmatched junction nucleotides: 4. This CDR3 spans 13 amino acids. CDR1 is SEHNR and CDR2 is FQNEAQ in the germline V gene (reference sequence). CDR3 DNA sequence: TGTGCCAGCAGCTACCGGGGAGGGGAGACCCAGTACTTC. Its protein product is CASSYRGGETQYF.

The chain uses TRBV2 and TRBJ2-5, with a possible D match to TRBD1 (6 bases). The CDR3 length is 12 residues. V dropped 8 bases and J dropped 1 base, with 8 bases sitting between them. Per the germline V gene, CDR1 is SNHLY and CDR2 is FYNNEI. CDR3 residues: CASLQGQETQYF. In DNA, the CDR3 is TGTGCCAGCCTACAGGGCCAAGAGACCCAGTACTTC.

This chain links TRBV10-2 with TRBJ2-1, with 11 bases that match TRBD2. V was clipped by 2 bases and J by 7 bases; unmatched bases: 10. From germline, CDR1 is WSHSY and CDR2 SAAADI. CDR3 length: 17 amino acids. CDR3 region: CASSETTSGALGNEQFF. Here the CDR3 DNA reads TGCGCCAGCAGTGAGACGACTAGCGGGGCTTTGGGGAATGAGCAGTTCTTC.

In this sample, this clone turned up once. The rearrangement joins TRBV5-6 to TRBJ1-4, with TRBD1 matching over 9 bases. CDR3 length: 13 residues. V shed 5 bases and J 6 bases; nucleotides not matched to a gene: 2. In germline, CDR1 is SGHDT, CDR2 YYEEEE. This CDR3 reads CASRWTGDEKLFF. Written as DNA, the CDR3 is TGTGCCAGCAGGTGGACAGGGGATGAAAAACTGTTTTTT.

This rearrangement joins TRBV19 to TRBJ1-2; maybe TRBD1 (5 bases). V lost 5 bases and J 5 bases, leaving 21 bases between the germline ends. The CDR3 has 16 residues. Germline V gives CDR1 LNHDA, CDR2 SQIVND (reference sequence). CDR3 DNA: TGTGCCAGTAGTCGGTCCCCTATAGGGGCCGATTATGGCTACACCTTC. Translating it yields CASSRSPIGADYGYTF.

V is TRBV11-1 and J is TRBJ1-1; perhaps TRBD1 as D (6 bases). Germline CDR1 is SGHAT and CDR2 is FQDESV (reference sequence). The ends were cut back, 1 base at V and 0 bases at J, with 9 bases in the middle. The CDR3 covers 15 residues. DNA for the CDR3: TGTGCCAGCAGCTTAGTGACAGGAATGAACACTGAAGCTTTCTTT. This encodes CASSLVTGMNTEAFF.

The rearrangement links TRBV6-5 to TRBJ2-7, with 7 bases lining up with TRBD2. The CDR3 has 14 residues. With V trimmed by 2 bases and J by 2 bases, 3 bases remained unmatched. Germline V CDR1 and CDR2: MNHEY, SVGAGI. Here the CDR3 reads CASSYGAGAYEQYF. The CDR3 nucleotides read TGTGCCAGCAGTTACGGGGCGGGGGCCTACGAGCAGTACTTC.

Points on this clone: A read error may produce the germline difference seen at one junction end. Here the CDR3 reads CASSDPPRGGSLKTEAFF. CDR3 nucleotides: TGTGCCAGCAGCGACCCCCCGCGGGGCGGCTCTCTGAAGACTGAAGCTTTCTTT. V is TRBV9 and J is TRBJ1-1; a possible D gene is TRBD1 (5 bases). Germline V gene lookup returns CDR1 SGDLS and CDR2 YYNGEE. The CDR3 contains 18 residues.

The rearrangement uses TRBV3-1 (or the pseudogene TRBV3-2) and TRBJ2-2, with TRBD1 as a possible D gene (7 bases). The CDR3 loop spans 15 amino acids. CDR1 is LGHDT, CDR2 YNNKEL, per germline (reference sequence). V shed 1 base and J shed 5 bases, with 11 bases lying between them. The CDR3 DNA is TGTGCCAGCAGCCAAGGGAGGGGGCGGACCGGGGAGCTGTTTTTT. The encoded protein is CASSQGRGRTGELFF.

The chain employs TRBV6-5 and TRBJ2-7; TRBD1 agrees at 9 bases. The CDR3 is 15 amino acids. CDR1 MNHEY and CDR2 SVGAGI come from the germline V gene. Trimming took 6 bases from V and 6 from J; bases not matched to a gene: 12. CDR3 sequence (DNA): TGTGCCAGCAGAACCCCCGGACAGGGGCGGTCCGAGCAGTACTTC. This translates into CASRTPGQGRSEQYF.

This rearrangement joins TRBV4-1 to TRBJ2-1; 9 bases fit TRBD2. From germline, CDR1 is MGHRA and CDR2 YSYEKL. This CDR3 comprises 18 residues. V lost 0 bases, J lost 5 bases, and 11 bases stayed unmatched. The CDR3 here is CASSQDSIGLAPNNEQFF. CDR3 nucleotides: TGCGCCAGCAGCCAAGATTCGATCGGACTAGCGCCTAACAATGAGCAGTTCTTC.

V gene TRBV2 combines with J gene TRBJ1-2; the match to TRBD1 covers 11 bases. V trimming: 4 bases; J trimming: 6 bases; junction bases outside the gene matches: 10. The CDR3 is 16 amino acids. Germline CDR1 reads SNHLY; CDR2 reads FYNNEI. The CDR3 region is CASSGPPGQGGNGYTF. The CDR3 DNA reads TGTGCCAGCAGTGGACCCCCGGGACAGGGGGGAAATGGCTACACCTTC.

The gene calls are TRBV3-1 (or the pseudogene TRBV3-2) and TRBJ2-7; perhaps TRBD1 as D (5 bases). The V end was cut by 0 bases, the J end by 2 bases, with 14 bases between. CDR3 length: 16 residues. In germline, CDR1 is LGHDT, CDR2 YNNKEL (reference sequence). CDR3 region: CASSQEGNRPTYEQYF. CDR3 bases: TGTGCCAGCAGCCAAGAAGGGAACAGGCCCACCTACGAGCAGTACTTC.

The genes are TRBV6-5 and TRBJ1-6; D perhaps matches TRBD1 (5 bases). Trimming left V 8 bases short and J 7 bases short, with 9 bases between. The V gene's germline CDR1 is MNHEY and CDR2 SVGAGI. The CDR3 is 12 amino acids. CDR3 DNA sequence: TGTGCCAGCGGGGAGGGGAATTCACCCCTCCACTTT. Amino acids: CASGEGNSPLHF.

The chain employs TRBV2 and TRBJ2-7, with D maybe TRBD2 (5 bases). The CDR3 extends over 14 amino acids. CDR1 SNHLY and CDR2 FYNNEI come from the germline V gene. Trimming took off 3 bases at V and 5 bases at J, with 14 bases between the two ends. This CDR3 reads CASSDRGLADEQYF. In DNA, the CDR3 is TGTGCCAGCAGTGACCGGGGTCTCGCGGACGAGCAGTACTTC.

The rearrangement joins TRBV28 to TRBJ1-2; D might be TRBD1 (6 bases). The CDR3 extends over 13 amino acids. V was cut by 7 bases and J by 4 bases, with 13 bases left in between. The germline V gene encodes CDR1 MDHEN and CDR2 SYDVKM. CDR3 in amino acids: CASTHSGVYGYTF. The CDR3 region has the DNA TGTGCCAGCACCCATTCAGGGGTCTATGGCTACACCTTC.

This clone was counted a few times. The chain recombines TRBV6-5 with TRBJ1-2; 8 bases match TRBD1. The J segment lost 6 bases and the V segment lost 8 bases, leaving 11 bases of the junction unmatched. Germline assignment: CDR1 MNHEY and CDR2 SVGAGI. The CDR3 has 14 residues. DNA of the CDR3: TGTGCCAGCCAGAACCCGGGACAGGCTAATGGCTACACCTTC. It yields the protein CASQNPGQANGYTF.

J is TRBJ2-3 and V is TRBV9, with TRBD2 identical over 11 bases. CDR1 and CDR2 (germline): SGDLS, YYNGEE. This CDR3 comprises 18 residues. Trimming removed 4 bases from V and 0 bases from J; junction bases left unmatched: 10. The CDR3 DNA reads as TGTGCCAGCAGCTTCTTGACTAGCGGGGATACTAGCACAGATACGCAGTATTTT. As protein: CASSFLTSGDTSTDTQYF.